The 22 T cell receptor beta chains below were found in one sample sequenced in a study of blood T cells in healthy people across ages. Together with a sample-barcoded 5' primer, a J-beta primer mix was included in a second PCR lasting about 7 to 12 cycles. TCRdb recomputed calls from the 5' RACE reads with MiXCR, one row per CDR3 protein. The top ten clones hold 28% of a sample with 890,000 or so distinct CDR3 sequences, less than 80% of them seen once. The sequencing input was blood. These TCRs come from a man between 25 and 39 years old in good health.

This chain uses TRBV4-1 with TRBJ2-2; 7 bases fit TRBD2. CDR1 and CDR2 from the germline V gene are MGHRA and YSYEKL. The CDR3 spans 15 residues. V lost 3 bases and J lost 4; bases outside the gene matches: 5. CDR3 loop: CASSHPGEGTGELFF. DNA of the CDR3: TGCGCCAGCAGCCATCCGGGGGAGGGCACCGGGGAGCTGTTTTTT.

In this sample, this clonotype turned up once. One end of the junction fails to match germline, which may point to a read error. V gene TRBV28 combines with J gene TRBJ2-5; D may be TRBD2 (6 bases). Germline assignment: CDR1 MDHEN and CDR2 SYDVKM. The CDR3 is made up of 14 amino acids. The CDR3 protein is CAGSSLWGVETQYF. CDR3 nucleotide sequence: TGTGCCGGCAGCTCACTATGGGGGGTAGAGACCCAGTACTTC.

This rearrangement joins TRBV29-1 to TRBJ2-7, with TRBD1 matching over 11 bases. The CDR3 has 15 amino acids. Per germline, CDR1 SQVTM and CDR2 ANQGSEA. With V trimmed by 6 bases and J by 0 bases, 7 bases remained unmatched. The CDR3 DNA reads TGCAGCGTACGACATGGGACAGGGGGCTCCTACGAGCAGTACTTC. Its protein is CSVRHGTGGSYEQYF.

The chain combines TRBV4-2 with TRBJ2-1, with D possibly TRBD1 on 5 matching bases. The CDR3 totals 14 residues. CDR1 is LGHNA and CDR2 is YNFKEQ in the germline V gene. The V end was cut by 1 base, the J end by 5 bases, with 9 bases between. The CDR3 DNA reads TGTGCCAGCAGCCAAGCCCAGGACAACAATGAGCAGTTCTTC. Residues: CASSQAQDNNEQFF.

The sample holds a few counts of this clonotype. This chain connects TRBV5-5 to TRBJ2-1, with D tentatively TRBD1 (6 bases). Germline V gene sequence: CDR1 SGHKS, CDR2 YYEKEE (reference sequence). The CDR3 runs to 16 residues. V lost 0 bases, J lost 3 bases, and 13 bases lay in between. CDR3 sequence: CASSLDDRTNYNEQFF. The CDR3 region has the DNA TGTGCCAGCAGCTTGGACGACAGGACCAACTACAATGAGCAGTTCTTC.

This clonotype was detected only a few times. The rearrangement links TRBV20-1 to TRBJ2-7; tentatively, D is TRBD2 (5 bases). Germline V CDR1 and CDR2: DFQATT, SNEGSKA (reference sequence). V was clipped by 0 bases and J by 3 bases, with 12 bases between them. CDR3 length: 14 residues. DNA for the CDR3: TGCAGTGCTAGAGATCCGGGAATAGGCTACGAGCAGTACTTC. This encodes CSARDPGIGYEQYF.

The chain uses TRBV6-5 and TRBJ2-3; maybe TRBD2 (5 bases). Trimming removed 3 bases at V and 0 bases at J, with 19 bases between. This CDR3 has 18 residues. Germline CDR1 MNHEY, CDR2 SVGAGI. The CDR3 DNA reads TGTGCCAGCAGTTATTCAAGCGAGGGAACGGAGAGCACAGATACGCAGTATTTT. The encoded protein is CASSYSSEGTESTDTQYF.

Worth noting for this clonotype: Germline is not matched at one junction end, which may reflect a read error. The CDR3 reads CSARDPGPNEKLFF. In DNA form, the CDR3 reads TGCAGTGCTAGAGATCCTGGCCCCAATGAAAAGCTGTTTTTT. The chain links TRBV20-1 to TRBJ1-4; D remains ambiguous. The V gene's germline CDR1 is DFQATT and CDR2 SNEGSKA (reference sequence). The CDR3 has 14 amino acids.

This clonotype has a count of ten or more. This chain joins TRBV12-3 or TRBV12-4 and TRBJ1-6, with D perhaps matching TRBD1 (5 bases). The CDR3 extends over 17 amino acids. V was cut by 4 bases and J by 5 bases, with 18 bases left in between. CDR3 region: CASSSYETGLNNSPLHF. In DNA, the CDR3 is TGTGCCAGCAGTTCCTATGAAACAGGACTGAATAATTCACCCCTCCACTTT.

This clonotype was counted once. This rearrangement joins TRBV6-1 to TRBJ2-3; 14 bases map to TRBD2. The germline gives CDR1 MNHNS, CDR2 SASEGT. The length of the CDR3 is 17 residues. The V gene end was trimmed by 4 bases and the J gene end by 3 bases; junction bases not matched to a gene: 6. CDR3 loop: CASSGWTSGGNTDTQYF. CDR3 DNA sequence: TGTGCCAGCAGTGGATGGACTAGCGGGGGGAATACAGATACGCAGTATTTT.

This clonotype was seen a handful of times. This rearrangement joins TRBV6-6 to TRBJ2-3; 8 nucleotides align to TRBD2. CDR1 and CDR2 (germline): MNHNY, SVGAGI (reference sequence). The CDR3 covers 15 residues. V shed 7 bases and J 0 bases; nucleotides not matched to a gene: 6. The chain's CDR3 is CASIYSGASTDTQYF. CDR3 DNA sequence: TGTGCCAGCATCTATAGCGGGGCTAGCACAGATACGCAGTATTTT.

The chain couples TRBV12-3 or TRBV12-4 to TRBJ1-1; D remains unclear. The length of the CDR3 is 14 residues. The V end was cut by 7 bases, the J end by 1 base, with 13 bases between. CDR3: CASTPSRRNTEAFF. Here the CDR3 DNA reads TGTGCCAGCACCCCTTCGAGGCGGAACACTGAAGCTTTCTTT.

CDR3 bases: TGTGCCAGCAGCTTAAACGCGGGGGGTGTGACAGATACGCAGTATTTT. Its translation is CASSLNAGGVTDTQYF. The J gene is TRBJ2-3, the V gene TRBV7-3; TRBD2 agrees at 8 bases. Germline values: CDR1 SGHTA, CDR2 FQGTGA. The V gene end was trimmed by 1 base and the J gene end by 3 bases; junction bases not matched to a gene: 6. CDR3 length: 16 residues.

The genes are TRBV27 and TRBJ2-5; no definite D call. The V gene's germline CDR1 is MNHEY and CDR2 SMNVEV (reference sequence). This CDR3 region has 13 residues. Trimming removed 1 base at V and 2 bases at J, with 5 bases between. DNA of the CDR3: TGTGCCAGCAGTTTATGGGCTCAAGAGACCCAGTACTTC. This encodes CASSLWAQETQYF.

The V gene is TRBV9, the J gene TRBJ2-5; D unclear. The end of the DNA is better explained by TRBJ2-7, so the J call may be wrong. The CDR3 runs to 14 residues. CDR1 is SGDLS, CDR2 YYNGEE, per germline. In DNA, the CDR3 is TGTGCCAGCAGCGTAGGCAGTCAGAGGCACGAGCAGTACTTC. It is translated as CASSVGSQRHEQYF.

This clonotype was seen more than once but under ten times. V usage is TRBV7-9 and J usage is TRBJ2-1; 7 bases map to TRBD2. This CDR3 is built from 14 residues. Trimming cost V 3 bases and J 6 bases; bases outside gene matches: 5. From germline, CDR1 is SEHNR and CDR2 FQNEAQ (reference sequence). The CDR3 region is CASSLLAERNEQFF. CDR3 bases: TGTGCCAGCAGCTTGCTAGCGGAGCGCAATGAGCAGTTCTTC.

The table lists this clonotype with a few counts. V and J are TRBV6-1 and TRBJ2-7, with 7 positions matching TRBD1. This CDR3 spans 14 amino acids. Germline-derived CDR1 and CDR2 are MNHNS and SASEGT. The trim removed 6 bases at V and 1 base at J, leaving 6 bases unmatched. The CDR3 region is CASSEPGQSYEQYF. The CDR3 nucleotides are TGTGCCAGCAGCGAGCCGGGACAGTCCTACGAGCAGTACTTC.

This clonotype appeared a single time. V usage is TRBV20-1 and J usage is TRBJ2-7; 9 nucleotides align to TRBD2. CDR1 is DFQATT and CDR2 is SNEGSKA in the germline V gene (reference sequence). The CDR3 has 13 amino acids. With 6 bases clipped from V and 1 base from J, the junction kept 4 bases outside the gene matches. The CDR3 is CSARTSVSYEQYF. CDR3 bases: TGCAGTGCCCGGACTAGCGTGTCCTACGAGCAGTACTTC.

This chain joins TRBV6-2 or TRBV6-3 and TRBJ2-7; possibly TRBD1 or TRBD2 for D (5 bases each). Germline loops: CDR1 MNHEY, CDR2 SVGEGT. Deletions cut 6 bases from V and 7 bases from J, with 22 bases between. There are 15 residues in the CDR3. The CDR3 loop is CASSPGQPGYNEQYF. CDR3 in DNA: TGTGCCAGCAGCCCGGGGCAACCTGGATACAATGAGCAGTACTTC.

CDR3 loop: CASSVEAGGLTEAFF. DNA for the CDR3: TGTGCCAGCAGCGTAGAGGCAGGAGGCTTAACTGAAGCTTTCTTT. The gene calls are TRBV9 and TRBJ1-1; D is unclear. This CDR3 is 15 amino acids long. Trimming pared 0 bases from V and 5 bases from J, leaving 14 bases between. Looked up from germline, CDR1 is SGDLS and CDR2 is YYNGEE.

A single count supports this clonotype. The chain couples TRBV3-1 to TRBJ2-7, with unresolved D. The CDR3 is 15 residues long. Germline V gene lookup returns CDR1 LGHDT and CDR2 YNNKEL (reference sequence). Deletions cut 0 bases from V and 0 bases from J, with 9 bases between. As DNA, the CDR3 is TGTGCCAGCAGCCAAGATAATCCAAGCTCCTACGAGCAGTACTTC. It codes for CASSQDNPSSYEQYF.

The V and J genes are TRBV4-1 and TRBJ2-7; TRBD1 matches 11 bases. CDR3 length: 16 amino acids. CDR1 MGHRA and CDR2 YSYEKL come from the germline V gene. Germline trimming cut 1 base from V and 2 bases from J; bases unmatched to any gene: 4. The CDR3 here is CASSQGMGQGAYEQYF. The CDR3 DNA sequence: TGCGCCAGCAGCCAAGGGATGGGACAGGGGGCCTACGAGCAGTACTTC.